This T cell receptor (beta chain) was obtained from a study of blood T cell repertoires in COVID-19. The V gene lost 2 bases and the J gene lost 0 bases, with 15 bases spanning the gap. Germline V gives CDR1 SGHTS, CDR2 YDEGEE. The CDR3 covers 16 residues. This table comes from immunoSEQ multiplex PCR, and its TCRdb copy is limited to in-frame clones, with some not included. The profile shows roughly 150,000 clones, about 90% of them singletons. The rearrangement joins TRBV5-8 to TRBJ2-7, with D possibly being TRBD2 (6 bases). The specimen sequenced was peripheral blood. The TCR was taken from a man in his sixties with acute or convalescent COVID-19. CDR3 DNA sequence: TGTGCCAGCAGCTTCTTTTCCGGGGGTAACTCCTACGAGCAGTACTTC. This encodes CASSFFSGGNSYEQYF.